These 19 T cell receptor beta chains came from one sample sequenced in a study of T cells in Graves' hyperthyroidism and ophthalmopathy. Amplification targeted TCR beta CDR3 regions from RNA transcripts. With the HTBI primer set, the TCR CDR3 went through a first round of RT-PCR. TCRdb recomputed calls from the multiplex PCR reads with MiXCR, one row per CDR3 protein. The sample consists of roughly 380,000 distinct CDR3 sequences, roughly 12% of them appearing once. Sequences were obtained from blood. Receptors were obtained from a man aged 25-45 years with Graves' hyperthyroidism that later progressed to Graves' ophthalmopathy.

This clonotype was found many times. The V and J genes are TRBV7-8 and TRBJ2-1; 8 bases align to TRBD1. V gave up 5 bases and J gave up 6 bases; unmatched junction bases: 9. This CDR3 comprises 15 residues. CDR1 and CDR2 (germline): SGHVS, FQNEAQ. CDR3: CASSTPTGDGNEQFF. Here the CDR3 DNA reads TGTGCCAGCAGCACGCCGACAGGGGACGGCAATGAGCAGTTCTTC.

This clonotype was seen ten or more times. The chain is built from TRBV2 and TRBJ1-2, with D hard to call. Per germline, CDR1 SNHLY and CDR2 FYNNEI. Trimming shortened V by 2 bases and J by 4 bases, and 5 bases separated the two germline ends. The CDR3 spans 12 residues. CDR3 residues: CASSERAYGYTF. The DNA for the CDR3 is TGTGCCAGCAGTGAACGGGCCTATGGCTACACCTTC.

This clonotype was recorded many times. The V and J genes are TRBV27 and TRBJ2-4, with a tentative D call TRBD1 (6 bases). Trimming removed 6 bases from V and 0 bases from J, with 18 bases in between. Germline CDR1 and CDR2: MNHEY and SMNVEV (reference sequence). The CDR3 spans 17 residues. CDR3 bases: TGTGCCAGCAGACCACAGGGATGGGCCCTAGCCAAAAACATTCAGTACTTC. Translating gives CASRPQGWALAKNIQYF.

This clonotype was seen ten or more times. The V call is TRBV28, the J call TRBJ2-4; D is undetermined. This CDR3 contains 16 residues. Germline assignment: CDR1 MDHEN and CDR2 SYDVKM. V lost 2 bases and J 1 base, leaving 12 bases between the germline ends. The DNA for the CDR3 is TGTGCCAGCAGTTTAGACGGTCCCTATGCCAAAAACATTCAGTACTTC. Its protein is CASSLDGPYAKNIQYF.

This clonotype was detected a few times. This chain uses TRBV11-3 with TRBJ2-6; D unclear. Trimming pared 1 base from V and 0 bases from J, leaving 4 bases between. From germline, CDR1 is SGHNT and CDR2 YENEEA. The CDR3 sequence is 15 residues long. CDR3 protein: CASSLGISGANVLTF. The CDR3 DNA sequence: TGTGCCAGCAGCTTAGGTATCTCTGGGGCCAACGTCCTGACTTTC.

This clonotype was recorded many times. The V and J genes are TRBV11-1 and TRBJ2-7; D is unresolved. Germline CDR1 and CDR2: SGHAT and FQDESV (reference sequence). V lost 0 bases to trimming and J lost 4 bases, with 7 bases between them. This CDR3 spans 13 amino acids. DNA for the CDR3: TGTGCCAGCAGCTTAGCCGGCGCTTACGAGCAGTACTTC. It translates to CASSLAGAYEQYF.

This clonotype was counted between two and nine times. This chain links TRBV5-1 with TRBJ2-5, with 8 positions matching TRBD1. J lost 5 bases, V lost 3 bases, and 12 bases had no gene match. Germline CDR1 reads SGHRS; CDR2 reads YFSETQ. The CDR3 spans 16 residues. DNA of the CDR3: TGCGCCAGCAGCTGGATAGAGACAGGGGTCAGGGAGACCCAGTACTTC. It specifies CASSWIETGVRETQYF.

The gene calls are TRBV20-1 and TRBJ2-2, with D hard to call. Germline CDR1 DFQATT, CDR2 SNEGSKA (reference sequence). V was trimmed by 1 base and J by 7 bases, leaving 7 bases between them. This CDR3 has 12 residues. CDR3 nucleotides: TGCAGTGCTAGAGCAGGCGGCGGGGAGCTGTTTTTT. Encoded protein: CSARAGGGELFF.

This rearrangement joins TRBV5-4 to TRBJ2-7, with TRBD1 matching over 9 bases. Germline assignment: CDR1 SGHNT and CDR2 YYREEE (reference sequence). J was trimmed by 0 bases and V by 4 bases; bases with no gene match: 8. CDR3 length: 16 amino acids. The CDR3 region has the DNA TGTGCCAGCAGCGGGGGCGGGACAGGGATCTCCTACGAGCAGTACTTC. It translates to CASSGGGTGISYEQYF.

This clonotype has ten or more counts. The chain links TRBV7-6 to TRBJ2-7; 9 positions agree with TRBD1. The CDR3 runs 14 residues. The germline CDR1 and CDR2 sequences are SGHVS and FNYEAQ. V was pared by 3 bases and J by 5 bases, with 5 bases of the junction left unmatched. The CDR3 here is CASSLDRGPHEQYF. The DNA for the CDR3 is TGTGCCAGCAGCTTGGACAGGGGACCCCACGAGCAGTACTTC.

About this clonotype itself: This could be a read error, since a much larger clone is one nucleotide away. Lacking the conserved final phenylalanine or tryptophan, this CDR3 likely reflects a read error. This chain joins TRBV5-6 and TRBJ1-2; TRBD1 matches at 8 bases. Germline CDR1 reads SGHDT; CDR2 reads YYEEEE. The CDR3 totals 14 residues. Trimming cost V 3 bases and J 3 bases; bases outside gene matches: 4. The CDR3: CASSSGGAYYGYTS. In DNA form, the CDR3 reads TGTGCCAGCAGCTCAGGGGGCGCCTACTATGGCTACACCTCC.

This clonotype was detected many times. The chain uses TRBV30 and TRBJ1-4, with D unresolved. Trimming removed 2 bases at V and 4 bases at J, with 17 bases between. Germline V CDR1 and CDR2: GTSNPN, SVGIG (reference sequence). This CDR3 spans 16 amino acids. CDR3 protein: CAWSSTLRTDNEKLFF. DNA of the CDR3: TGTGCCTGGAGTTCTACCTTGCGCACAGATAATGAAAAACTGTTTTTT.

This clonotype occurred a few times. This sequence joins TRBV4-1 and TRBJ2-7, with D possibly called TRBD1 or TRBD2 (5 bases each). The germline V and J ends were trimmed by 2 bases and 7 bases, with 15 bases remaining between them. The germline gives CDR1 MGHRA, CDR2 YSYEKL. The CDR3 length is 14 residues. CDR3 sequence (DNA): TGCGCCAGCAGCCAAACGGGTCTAGCAGGGGAGCAGTACTTC. Translating it yields CASSQTGLAGEQYF.

The table lists this clonotype with a few counts. The V and J genes are TRBV30 and TRBJ1-4; tentatively, D is TRBD1 (6 bases). In germline, CDR1 is GTSNPN, CDR2 SVGIG (reference sequence). Trimming took 1 base from V and 7 from J, leaving 10 bases between them. This CDR3 region has 13 residues. The CDR3: CAWSEAGVEKLFF. CDR3 nucleotide sequence: TGTGCCTGGAGTGAGGCAGGGGTTGAAAAACTGTTTTTT.

There are a few counts of this clonotype. This chain joins TRBV12-3 or TRBV12-4 and TRBJ2-3, with no clear D. The CDR3 has 11 amino acids. The V end lost 6 bases, the J end lost 6 bases, and 7 bases lay between the germline ends. The CDR3 DNA reads as TGTGCCAGCAGCCAGCTGGATACGCAGTATTTT. Amino acid sequence: CASSQLDTQYF.

V and J are TRBV5-8 and TRBJ1-2; D is perhaps TRBD1 (5 bases). V was cut by 2 bases and J by 4 bases, with 9 bases left in between. This CDR3 spans 13 amino acids. CDR1 and CDR2 (germline): SGHTS, YDEGEE. CDR3 DNA: TGTGCCAGCAGCTTAAAGGGGACCTATGGCTACACCTTC. Protein product: CASSLKGTYGYTF.

In its sample, this clonotype was seen a few times. The rearrangement joins TRBV30 to TRBJ1-6; 7 nucleotides line up with TRBD1. This CDR3 has 15 amino acids. Germline assignment: CDR1 GTSNPN and CDR2 SVGIG (reference sequence). The trim removed 4 bases at V and 8 bases at J, leaving 11 bases unmatched. The CDR3 reads CAWNRWDSKDSPLHF. The CDR3 DNA is TGTGCCTGGAACCGATGGGACAGCAAGGATTCACCCCTCCACTTT. The full variable domain, rest sourced from reference TRBV30 and TRBJ1-6, is SQTIHQWPATLVQPVGSPLSLECTVEGTSNPNLYWYRQAAGRGLQLLFYSVGIGQISSEVPQNLSASRPQDRQFILSSKKLLLSDSGFYLCAWNRWDSKDSPLHFGNGTRLTVT.

This clonotype has ten or more counts. The V call is TRBV2, the J call TRBJ1-6; D possibly corresponds to TRBD1 (5 bases). The V end was cut by 7 bases, the J end by 6 bases, with 16 bases between. The CDR3 consists of 15 residues. CDR1 is SNHLY and CDR2 is FYNNEI in the germline V gene. CDR3 in DNA: TGTGCCAGCATCCTCGACCAGGGTGGTAATTCACCCCTCCACTTT. Its protein product is CASILDQGGNSPLHF.

This clonotype was observed many times. V is TRBV6-1 and J is TRBJ1-2, with D unresolved. Trimming removed 7 bases at V and 3 bases at J, with 18 bases between. The CDR3 contains 15 residues. Germline V lookup: CDR1 MNHNS, CDR2 SASEGT. The CDR3 loop reads CASIGLQARYYGYTF. The CDR3 region has the DNA TGTGCCAGCATTGGACTCCAAGCGAGGTACTATGGCTACACCTTC.